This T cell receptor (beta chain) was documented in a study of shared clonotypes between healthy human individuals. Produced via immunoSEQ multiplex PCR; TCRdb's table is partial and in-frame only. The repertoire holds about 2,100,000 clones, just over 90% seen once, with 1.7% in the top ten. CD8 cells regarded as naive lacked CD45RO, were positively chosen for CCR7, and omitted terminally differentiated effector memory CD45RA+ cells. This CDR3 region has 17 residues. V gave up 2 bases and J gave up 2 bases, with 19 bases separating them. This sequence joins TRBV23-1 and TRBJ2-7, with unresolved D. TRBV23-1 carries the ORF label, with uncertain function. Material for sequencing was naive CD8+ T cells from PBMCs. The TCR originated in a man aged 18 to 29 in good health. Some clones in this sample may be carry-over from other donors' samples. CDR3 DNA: TGCGCCAGCAGTCAAGCCGGGCCAGAAATGGGAACCTACGAGCAGTACTTC. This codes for CASSQAGPEMGTYEQYF.